This entry lists 19 T cell receptor beta chains sequenced from one sample in a study of CD8 T cells in Susac syndrome. The RNA input was 0.5 to 1 ug, and it was reverse transcribed with random hexamers. Each CDR3 protein gets one entry after TCRdb re-called the immunoSEQ multiplex PCR reads with MiXCR. The table lists 150,000 to 200,000 distinct CDR3 sequences, 90% to 95% of them singletons. The sample consisted of CD4+ T cells from PBMCs. These receptors came from a human donor with Susac syndrome.

J is TRBJ1-2 and V is TRBV15; perhaps TRBD1 as D (5 bases). The V and J ends lost 0 bases and 5 bases respectively, with 16 bases between them. The CDR3 length is 16 residues. From germline, CDR1 is LNHNV and CDR2 YYDKDF (reference sequence). Here the CDR3 DNA reads TGTGCCACCAGCAGAGAAGTGACACGGGGCAAGTATGGCTACACCTTC. Translated, it gives CATSREVTRGKYGYTF.

This chain joins TRBV19 and TRBJ2-6; tentatively, D is TRBD2 (5 bases). Germline CDR1 reads LNHDA; CDR2 reads SQIVND (reference sequence). CDR3 length: 15 residues. Trimming pared 3 bases from V and 1 base from J, leaving 7 bases between. The CDR3 DNA follows: TGTGCCAGTAGTATTGGAGGTTCTGGGGCCAACGTCCTGACTTTC. As protein: CASSIGGSGANVLTF.

V usage is TRBV12-3 or TRBV12-4 and J usage is TRBJ2-7; D is undetermined. V was clipped by 6 bases and J by 8 bases, with 14 bases between them. The CDR3 length is 12 residues. The CDR3 here is CASSYRSFQQYF. For the CDR3, the DNA is TGTGCCAGCAGCTATAGGTCATTCCAGCAGTACTTC.

The chain links TRBV27 to TRBJ2-5, with D perhaps being TRBD1 or TRBD2 (5 bases each). Germline assignment: CDR1 MNHEY and CDR2 SMNVEV (reference sequence). The CDR3 contains 15 residues. Trimming removed 8 bases at V and 3 bases at J, with 19 bases between. CDR3 bases: TGTGCCAGCGCAGGGCTGACTACTGAGAAAGAGACCCAGTACTTC. Translated, it gives CASAGLTTEKETQYF.

J is TRBJ1-2 and V is TRBV19; a possible D gene is TRBD1 (5 bases). This CDR3 comprises 14 residues. Trimming cost V 4 bases and J 3 bases, with 12 bases left between them. Germline V CDR1 and CDR2: LNHDA, SQIVND (reference sequence). In nucleotides, the CDR3 is TGTGCCAGTAGTACCCCGGGCAGGGACTATGGCTACACCTTC. Translated: CASSTPGRDYGYTF.

This clonotype appeared once. The DNA for the CDR3 is TGTGCCAGCAGCCCCGGGACAGGGGGTACCTATGGCTACACCTTC. Translated, it gives CASSPGTGGTYGYTF. V and J are TRBV7-2 and TRBJ1-2; 11 bases match TRBD1. The CDR3 sequence is 15 residues long. V was pared by 5 bases and J by 4 bases, with 6 bases of the junction left unmatched. Germline V gene data show CDR1 as SGHTA and CDR2 as FQGNSA.

J is TRBJ2-3 and V is TRBV7-9; D might be TRBD2 (5 bases). Germline lookup yields CDR1 SEHNR and CDR2 FQNEAQ (reference sequence). The V end was cut by 5 bases, the J end by 1 base, with 13 bases between. The CDR3 length is 15 residues. For the CDR3, the DNA is TGTGCCAGCAGCCCGAGGACTTTTGGCACAGATACGCAGTATTTT. This gives the protein CASSPRTFGTDTQYF. Full variable domain (rest looked up from reference TRBV7-9 and TRBJ2-3): DTGVSQNPRHKITKRGQNVTFRCDPISEHNRLYWYRQTLGQGPEFLTYFQNEAQLEKSRLLSDRFSAERPKGSFSTLEIQRTEQGDSAMYLCASSPRTFGTDTQYFGPGTRLTVL.

V usage is TRBV10-3 and J usage is TRBJ2-1; 12 bases are a match to TRBD2. After removal of 10 bases from V and 4 bases from J, the junction contained 11 bases not matched to a gene. CDR3 size: 16 residues. Germline assignment: CDR1 ENHRY and CDR2 SYGVKD. CDR3: CATLRPTSGGYNEQFF. The DNA for the CDR3 is TGTGCCACACTAAGGCCGACTAGCGGGGGATACAATGAGCAGTTCTTC.

This clonotype was found once. The chain uses TRBV3-1 and TRBJ2-5; 10 bases are shared with TRBD2. The CDR3 totals 15 residues. With 2 bases clipped from V and 6 bases from J, the junction kept 6 bases outside the gene matches. Germline V lookup: CDR1 LGHDT, CDR2 YNNKEL (reference sequence). In DNA form, the CDR3 reads TGTGCCAGCAGCCAAAAAGCGGGGGGGCCGAAGACCCAGTACTTC. Translation: CASSQKAGGPKTQYF.

The V call is TRBV7-2, the J call TRBJ1-1, with D possibly TRBD1 on 5 matching bases. The V gene's germline CDR1 is SGHTA and CDR2 FQGNSA. Trimming cost V 0 bases and J 0 bases, with 14 bases left between them. The CDR3 sequence is 17 residues long. The CDR3 here is CASSLAPGTWVNTEAFF. In DNA, the CDR3 is TGTGCCAGCAGCTTAGCCCCAGGGACCTGGGTGAACACTGAAGCTTTCTTT.

The V call is TRBV7-9, the J call TRBJ1-3, with 9 positions matching TRBD1. The trim removed 5 bases at V and 8 bases at J, leaving 10 bases unmatched. In germline, CDR1 is SEHNR, CDR2 FQNEAQ (reference sequence). The CDR3 sequence is 15 residues long. The CDR3 here is CASSPPGTGRDTIYF. Written as DNA, the CDR3 is TGTGCCAGCAGCCCGCCAGGGACAGGGAGGGACACCATATATTTT.

The rearrangement links TRBV7-2 to TRBJ2-6; 7 nucleotides line up with TRBD1. CDR1 and CDR2 from the germline V gene are SGHTA and FQGNSA. V lost 2 bases and J lost 0; bases outside the gene matches: 10. This CDR3 region has 19 residues. The CDR3 loop is CASSLPKRDSDSGANVLTF. CDR3 bases: TGTGCCAGCAGCTTACCGAAACGGGACAGCGACTCTGGGGCCAACGTCCTGACTTTC.

V gene TRBV7-9 combines with J gene TRBJ2-7; 13 bases are a match to TRBD2. The CDR3 contains 17 residues. CDR1 is SEHNR, CDR2 FQNEAQ, per germline (reference sequence). Trimming at V came to 5 bases and at J to 3 bases, leaving 10 bases not matched to a gene. CDR3 bases: TGTGCCAGCAGCCGCCAGACTAGCGGGAGGACATTCTACGAGCAGTACTTC. As protein: CASSRQTSGRTFYEQYF. The full variable domain, its missing parts supplied by reference TRBV7-9 and TRBJ2-7, is DTGVSQNPRHKITKRGQNVTFRCDPISEHNRLYWYRQTLGQGPEFLTYFQNEAQLEKSRLLSDRFSAERPKGSFSTLEIQRTEQGDSAMYLCASSRQTSGRTFYEQYFGPGTRLTVT.

The chain recombines TRBV18 with TRBJ2-5; 7 bases map to TRBD2. The V and J ends lost 3 bases and 0 bases, in that order; junction bases with no gene match: 7. Germline V gene sequence: CDR1 KGHSH, CDR2 LQKENI. This CDR3 has 16 amino acids. CDR3 bases: TGTGCCAGCTCACCCGATAGCGGGTCGTACCAAGAGACCCAGTACTTC. Amino acids: CASSPDSGSYQETQYF.

The chain couples TRBV7-3 to TRBJ2-1; no clear D. Germline CDR1 and CDR2: SGHTA and FQGTGA. The CDR3 consists of 16 residues. V was pared by 5 bases and J by 7 bases, with 21 bases between. CDR3 region: CASSGGVKAPWNEQFF. The CDR3 DNA sequence: TGTGCCAGCAGCGGTGGGGTGAAAGCTCCGTGGAATGAGCAGTTCTTC.

V gene TRBV7-9 combines with J gene TRBJ2-4; 8 nucleotides line up with TRBD2. In germline, CDR1 is SEHNR, CDR2 FQNEAQ (reference sequence). The trim removed 5 bases at V and 2 bases at J, leaving 8 bases unmatched. This CDR3 is 16 amino acids long. CDR3: CASSPGGTTSKNIQYF. The DNA of the CDR3 is TGTGCCAGCAGCCCGGGAGGGACTACTTCCAAAAACATTCAGTACTTC.

The gene calls are TRBV20-1 and TRBJ2-7, with a possible D match to TRBD2 (6 bases). Trimming removed 4 bases at V and 5 bases at J, with 18 bases between. Germline-derived CDR1 and CDR2 are DFQATT and SNEGSKA (reference sequence). The CDR3 has 14 amino acids. CDR3 loop: CSATRRGKQHEQYF. CDR3 coding DNA: TGCAGTGCTACTCGTCGGGGGAAGCAACACGAGCAGTACTTC.

The rearrangement links TRBV4-2 to TRBJ2-1, with 8 bases that match TRBD2. V dropped 2 bases and J dropped 4; count of bases not matched to a gene: 10. Germline V lookup: CDR1 LGHNA, CDR2 YNFKEQ. The CDR3 contains 17 residues. The CDR3 nucleotides are TGTGCCAGCAGCCAAACCTCCGGGACTAGGGGGTACAATGAGCAGTTCTTC. Protein product: CASSQTSGTRGYNEQFF.

This sequence joins TRBV6-6 and TRBJ1-5; D not certain. CDR1 is MNHNY, CDR2 SVGAGI, per germline (reference sequence). The V end lost 7 bases, the J end lost 3 bases, and 13 bases lay between the germline ends. CDR3 length equals 14 residues. DNA of the CDR3: TGTGCCAGCACAAGGACGGCCGACAATCAGCCCCAGCATTTT. Encoded protein: CASTRTADNQPQHF.